Listed below are T cell receptor beta chains from one sample, sequenced in a study of blood T cell repertoires in COVID-19. Libraries were prepared by immunoSEQ multiplex PCR; TCRdb keeps only in-frame clonotypes and omits some of them. The repertoire has roughly 170,000 clones, less than 90% of them found once; the top ten carry about a fifth. The sequenced sample was peripheral blood. The receptors were sampled from a man in his 70s with active or convalescent COVID-19. Both conserved end residues are part of each CDR3. D genes are given only for firm matches. Clone size is not always given. Where it is, it says once, few, many or a class for expanded clones.

CDR3 | DNA | D | size | J | V
CAISDPNRGGATKNIQYF | TGTGCCATCAGTGATCCGAACCGTGGGGGCGCGACCAAAAACATTCAGTACTTC | . | . | TRBJ2-4 | TRBV10-3
CASRKAGDTGELFF | TGCGCCAGCAGGAAGGCGGGGGACACCGGGGAGCTGTTTTTT | TRBD2 | . | TRBJ2-2 | TRBV5-1
CASSQYRGTEAFF | TGCGCCAGCAGCCAATACAGGGGCACTGAAGCTTTCTTT | TRBD1 | . | TRBJ1-1 | TRBV4-1
CASSPHRGPWATF | TGTGCCAGCAGCCCGCACAGGGGGCCCTGGGCCACCTTC | TRBD1 | . | TRBJ1-2 | TRBV7-2
CASSPVSSYEQYF | TGTGCCAGCAGCCCCGTGAGCTCCTACGAGCAGTACTTC | . | . | TRBJ2-7 | TRBV7-9
CASSAEDSQGRAEAFF | TGTGCCAGCAGCGCGGAGGACAGCCAGGGTCGTGCTGAAGCTTTCTTT | . | . | TRBJ1-1 | TRBV9
CSVGPGEPGELFF | TGCAGCGTTGGCCCAGGGGAGCCCGGGGAGCTGTTTTTT | . | . | TRBJ2-2 | TRBV29-1
CASSTRTGSETQYF | TGTGCCAGTAGTACTCGGACAGGGTCGGAGACCCAGTACTTC | TRBD1 | . | TRBJ2-5 | TRBV19
CASSQVRKQGNTEAFF | TGTGCCAGCAGCCAAGTACGGAAGCAGGGGAACACTGAAGCTTTCTTT | . | few | TRBJ1-1 | TRBV3-1/TRBV3-2
CASSVEGQGRNTIYF | TGTGCCAGCAGCGTAGAGGGACAGGGAAGAAACACCATATATTTT | TRBD1 | . | TRBJ1-3 | TRBV9
CASSLDVYTGVGTEAFF | TGCGCCAGCAGCTTGGATGTATATACAGGGGTTGGCACTGAAGCTTTCTTT | TRBD1 | few | TRBJ1-1 | TRBV5-1
CASSSGGTGELFF | TGTGCCAGCAGCTCGGGAGGCACCGGGGAGCTGTTTTTT | TRBD2 | . | TRBJ2-2 | TRBV5-4